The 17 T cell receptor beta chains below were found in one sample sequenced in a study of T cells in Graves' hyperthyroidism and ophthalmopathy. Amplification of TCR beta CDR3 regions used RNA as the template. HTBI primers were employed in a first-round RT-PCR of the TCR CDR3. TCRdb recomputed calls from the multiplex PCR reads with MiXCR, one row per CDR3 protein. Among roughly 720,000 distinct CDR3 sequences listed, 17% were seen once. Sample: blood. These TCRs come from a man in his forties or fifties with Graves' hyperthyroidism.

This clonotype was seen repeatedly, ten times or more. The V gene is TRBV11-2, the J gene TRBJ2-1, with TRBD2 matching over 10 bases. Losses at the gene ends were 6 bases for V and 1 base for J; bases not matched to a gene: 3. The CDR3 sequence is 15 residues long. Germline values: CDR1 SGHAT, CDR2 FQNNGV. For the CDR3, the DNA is TGTGCCAGCAGGCGGACTAGCGGATCCTACAATGAGCAGTTCTTC. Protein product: CASRRTSGSYNEQFF.

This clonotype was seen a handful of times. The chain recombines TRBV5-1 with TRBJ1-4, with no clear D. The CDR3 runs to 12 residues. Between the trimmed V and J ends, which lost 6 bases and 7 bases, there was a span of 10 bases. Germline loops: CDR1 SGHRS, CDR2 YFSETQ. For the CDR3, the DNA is TGCGCCAGCACCGGTAGTGGTGAAAAACTGTTTTTT. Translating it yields CASTGSGEKLFF.

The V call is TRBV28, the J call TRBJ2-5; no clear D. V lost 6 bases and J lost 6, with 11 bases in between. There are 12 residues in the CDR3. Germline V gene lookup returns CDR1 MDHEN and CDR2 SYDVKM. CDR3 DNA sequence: TGTGCCAGCAGGATCGAGCAACAGACCCAGTACTTC. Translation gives CASRIEQQTQYF.

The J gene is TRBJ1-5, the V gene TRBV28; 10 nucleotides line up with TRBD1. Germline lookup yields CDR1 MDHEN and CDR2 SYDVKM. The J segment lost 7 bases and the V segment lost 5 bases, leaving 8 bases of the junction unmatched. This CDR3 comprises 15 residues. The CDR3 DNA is TGTGCCAGCAGTGAAACCGGGACAGGGGAACAGCCCCAGCATTTT. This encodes CASSETGTGEQPQHF.

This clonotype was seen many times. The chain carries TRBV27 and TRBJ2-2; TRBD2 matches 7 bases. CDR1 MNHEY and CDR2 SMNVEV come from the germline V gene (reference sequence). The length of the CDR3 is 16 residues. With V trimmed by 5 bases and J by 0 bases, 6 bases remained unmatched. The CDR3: CASSPWTSSNTGELFF. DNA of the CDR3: TGTGCCAGCAGTCCTTGGACTAGTTCGAACACCGGGGAGCTGTTTTTT.

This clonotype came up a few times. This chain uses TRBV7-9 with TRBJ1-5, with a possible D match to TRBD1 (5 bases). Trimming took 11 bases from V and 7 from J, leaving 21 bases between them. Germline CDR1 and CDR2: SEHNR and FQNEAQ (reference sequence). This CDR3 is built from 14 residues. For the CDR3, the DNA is TGTGCCCGTAACGGAGGGGAGATTTTCCAGCCCCAGCATTTT. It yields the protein CARNGGEIFQPQHF.

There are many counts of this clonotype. CDR3 residues: CASSLWPGNYGYTF. CDR3 in DNA: TGTGCCAGCAGTTTATGGCCGGGAAACTATGGCTACACCTTC. The chain has TRBV28 and TRBJ1-2; D ambiguous. Trimming removed 0 bases from V and 2 bases from J, with 7 bases in between. This CDR3 comprises 14 residues. CDR1 is MDHEN, CDR2 SYDVKM, per germline.

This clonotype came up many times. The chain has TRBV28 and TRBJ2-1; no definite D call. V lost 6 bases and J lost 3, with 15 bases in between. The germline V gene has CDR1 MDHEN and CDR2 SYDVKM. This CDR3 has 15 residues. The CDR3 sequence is CASSPAQQIYNEQFF. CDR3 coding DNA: TGTGCCAGCAGCCCGGCCCAGCAGATCTACAATGAGCAGTTCTTC.

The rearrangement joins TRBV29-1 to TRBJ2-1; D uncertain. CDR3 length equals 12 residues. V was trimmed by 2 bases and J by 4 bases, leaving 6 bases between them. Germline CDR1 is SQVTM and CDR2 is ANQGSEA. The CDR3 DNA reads TGCAGCGTTGAAAAAACTTACAATGAGCAGTTCTTC. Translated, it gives CSVEKTYNEQFF.

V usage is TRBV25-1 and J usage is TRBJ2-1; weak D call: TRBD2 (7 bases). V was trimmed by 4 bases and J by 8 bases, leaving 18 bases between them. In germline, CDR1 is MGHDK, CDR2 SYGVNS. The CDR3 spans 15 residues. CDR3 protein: CASSGDTGLDDEQFF. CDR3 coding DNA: TGTGCCAGCAGTGGGGACACCGGACTAGACGATGAGCAGTTCTTC.

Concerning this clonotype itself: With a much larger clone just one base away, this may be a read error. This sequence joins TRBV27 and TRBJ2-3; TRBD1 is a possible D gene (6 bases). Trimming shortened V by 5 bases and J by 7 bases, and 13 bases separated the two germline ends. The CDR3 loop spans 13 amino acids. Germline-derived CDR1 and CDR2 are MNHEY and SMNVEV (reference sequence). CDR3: CASSEPQGNTQYF. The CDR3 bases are TGTGCCAGCAGTGAGCCCCAGGGGAATACGCAGTATTTT.

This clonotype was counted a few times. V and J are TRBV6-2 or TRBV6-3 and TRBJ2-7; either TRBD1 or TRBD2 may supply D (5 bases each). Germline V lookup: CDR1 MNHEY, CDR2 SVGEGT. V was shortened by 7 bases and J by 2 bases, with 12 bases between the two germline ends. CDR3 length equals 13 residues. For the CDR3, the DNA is TGTGCCAGCACGGCGAGAGGGGCCTACGAGCAGTACTTC. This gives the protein CASTARGAYEQYF.

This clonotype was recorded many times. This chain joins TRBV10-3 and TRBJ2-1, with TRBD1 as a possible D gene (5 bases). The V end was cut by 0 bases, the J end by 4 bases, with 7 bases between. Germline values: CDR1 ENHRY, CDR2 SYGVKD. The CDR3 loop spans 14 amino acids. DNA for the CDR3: TGTGCCATCAGTGAGTCCACAGGTTACAATGAGCAGTTCTTC. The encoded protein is CAISESTGYNEQFF.

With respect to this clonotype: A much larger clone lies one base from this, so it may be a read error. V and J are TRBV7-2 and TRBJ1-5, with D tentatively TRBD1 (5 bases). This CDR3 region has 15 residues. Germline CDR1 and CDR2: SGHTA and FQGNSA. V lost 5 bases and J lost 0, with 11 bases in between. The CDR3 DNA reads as TGTGCCAGCAGCGAAGGGACGTATAGCAATCAGCCCCAGCATTTT. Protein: CASSEGTYSNQPQHF.

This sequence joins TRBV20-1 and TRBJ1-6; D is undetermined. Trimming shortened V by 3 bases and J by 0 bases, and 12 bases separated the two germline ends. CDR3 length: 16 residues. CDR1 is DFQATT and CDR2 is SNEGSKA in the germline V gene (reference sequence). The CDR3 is CSASSDASSYNSPLHF. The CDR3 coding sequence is TGCAGTGCTAGCTCGGACGCTAGCTCCTATAATTCACCCCTCCACTTT.

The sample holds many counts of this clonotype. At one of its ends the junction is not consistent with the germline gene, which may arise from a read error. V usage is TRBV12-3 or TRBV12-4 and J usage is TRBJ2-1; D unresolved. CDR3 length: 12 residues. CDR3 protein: CASSYSDNEQFF. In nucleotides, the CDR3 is TGTGCCAGCAGTTACTCCGACAATGAGCAGTTCTTC.

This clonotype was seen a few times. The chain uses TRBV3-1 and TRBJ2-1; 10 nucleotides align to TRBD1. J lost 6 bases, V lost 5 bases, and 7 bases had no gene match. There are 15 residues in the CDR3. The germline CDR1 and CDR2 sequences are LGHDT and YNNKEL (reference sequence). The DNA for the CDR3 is TGTGCCAGCAGCATCGGGACAGGGGCAAGCAATGAGCAGTTCTTC. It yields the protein CASSIGTGASNEQFF.